This TCR beta chain was sequenced for a study of T-cell memory formation after mild COVID-19. TCRdb analysed the 5' RACE reads with MiXCR anew, one entry per CDR3 protein. The table has more than 450,000 distinct CDR3 sequences, approximately 19% seen once. The V and J ends lost 4 bases and 5 bases respectively, with 13 bases between them. CDR3 length equals 13 residues. Germline V CDR1 and CDR2: SGHRS, YFSETQ. Whole-study results and caveats: Several responding clones turned up in pre-infection memory, indicating that cross-reactive memory may have taken part.

This clonotype was seen a few times. What it binds is not known. The sequence came from an adult woman who had mild COVID-19 (a few samples of this study predate the infection). Cell type and time point are not known. This sequence joins TRBV5-1 and TRBJ2-7; the D gene is possibly TRBD1 (5 bases). The sequenced sample consisted of PBMCs or a T cell subset sorted from them (not recorded which). Here the CDR3 reads CASSPVVGDEQYF. Here the CDR3 DNA reads TGCGCCAGCAGCCCAGTCGTAGGGGACGAGCAGTACTTC.